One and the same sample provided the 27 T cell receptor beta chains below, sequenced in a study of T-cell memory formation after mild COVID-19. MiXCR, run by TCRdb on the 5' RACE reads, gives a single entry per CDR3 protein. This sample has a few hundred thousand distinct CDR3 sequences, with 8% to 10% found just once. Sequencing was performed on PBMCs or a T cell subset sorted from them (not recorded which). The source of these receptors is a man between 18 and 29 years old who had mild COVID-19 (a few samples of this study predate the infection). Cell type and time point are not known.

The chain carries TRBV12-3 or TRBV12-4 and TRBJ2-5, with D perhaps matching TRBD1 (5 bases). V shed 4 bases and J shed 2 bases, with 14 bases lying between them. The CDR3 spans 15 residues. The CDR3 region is CASSYYQDTQETQYF. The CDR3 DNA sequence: TGTGCCAGCAGTTATTACCAGGACACGCAAGAGACCCAGTACTTC.

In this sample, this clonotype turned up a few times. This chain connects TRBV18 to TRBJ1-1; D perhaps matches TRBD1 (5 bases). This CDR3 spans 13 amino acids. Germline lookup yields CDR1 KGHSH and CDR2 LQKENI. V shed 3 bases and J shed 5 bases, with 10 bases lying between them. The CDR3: CASSPGVNTEAFF. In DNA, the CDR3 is TGTGCCAGCTCACCGGGGGTTAATACTGAAGCTTTCTTT.

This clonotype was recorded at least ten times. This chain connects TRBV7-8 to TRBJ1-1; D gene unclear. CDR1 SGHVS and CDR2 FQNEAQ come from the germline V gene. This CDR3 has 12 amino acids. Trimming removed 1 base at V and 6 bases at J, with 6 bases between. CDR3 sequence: CASSLDSAEAFF. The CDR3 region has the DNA TGTGCCAGCAGCTTAGATTCGGCTGAAGCTTTCTTT.

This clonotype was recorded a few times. CDR3 in amino acids: CASSRDRFFTEAFF. CDR3 nucleotides: TGTGCCAGCAGCCGGGACAGATTTTTCACTGAAGCTTTCTTT. This chain joins TRBV7-2 and TRBJ1-1; TRBD1 matches at 7 bases. CDR1 is SGHTA, CDR2 FQGNSA, per germline. The junction had 7 bases not matched to a gene; V was cut back by 5 bases and J by 4 bases. This CDR3 comprises 14 residues.

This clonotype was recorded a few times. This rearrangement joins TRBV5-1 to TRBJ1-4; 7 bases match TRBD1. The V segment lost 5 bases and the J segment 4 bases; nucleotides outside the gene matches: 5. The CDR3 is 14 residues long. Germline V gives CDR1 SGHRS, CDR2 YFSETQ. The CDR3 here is CASRPQGGNEKLFF. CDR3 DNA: TGCGCCAGCAGACCTCAGGGGGGTAATGAAAAACTGTTTTTT.

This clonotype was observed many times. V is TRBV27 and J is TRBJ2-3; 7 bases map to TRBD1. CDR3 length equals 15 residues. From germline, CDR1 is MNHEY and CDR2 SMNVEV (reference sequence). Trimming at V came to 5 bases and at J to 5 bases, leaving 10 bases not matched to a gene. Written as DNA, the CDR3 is TGTGCCAGCAGTCCCCAGAGACAGGGTAAAGATACGCAGTATTTT. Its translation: CASSPQRQGKDTQYF.

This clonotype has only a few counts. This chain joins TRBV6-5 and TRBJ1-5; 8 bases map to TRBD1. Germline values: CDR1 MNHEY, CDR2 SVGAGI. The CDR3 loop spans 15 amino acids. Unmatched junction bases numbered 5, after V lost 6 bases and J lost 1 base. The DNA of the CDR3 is TGTGCCAGCAGCCGGACAGGGACAAGCAATCAGCCCCAGCATTTT. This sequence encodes CASSRTGTSNQPQHF.

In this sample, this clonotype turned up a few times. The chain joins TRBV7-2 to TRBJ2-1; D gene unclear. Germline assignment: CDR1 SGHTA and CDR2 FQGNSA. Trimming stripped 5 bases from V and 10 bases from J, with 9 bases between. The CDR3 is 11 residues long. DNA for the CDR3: TGTGCCAGCAGCCGACTGTGGGAGCAGTTCTTC. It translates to CASSRLWEQFF.

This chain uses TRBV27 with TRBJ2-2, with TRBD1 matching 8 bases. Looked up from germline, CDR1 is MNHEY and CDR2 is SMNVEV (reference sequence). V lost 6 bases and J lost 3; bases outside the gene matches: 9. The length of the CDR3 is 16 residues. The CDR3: CASRQTGTGYTGELFF. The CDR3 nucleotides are TGTGCCAGCAGACAAACCGGGACAGGATACACCGGGGAGCTGTTTTTT.

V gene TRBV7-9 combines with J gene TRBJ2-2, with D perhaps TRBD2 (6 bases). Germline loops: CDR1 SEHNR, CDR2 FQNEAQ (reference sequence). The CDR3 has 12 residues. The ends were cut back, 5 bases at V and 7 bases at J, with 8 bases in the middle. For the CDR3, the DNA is TGTGCCAGCAGCCCTAGCGTCGGGGAGCTGTTTTTT. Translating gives CASSPSVGELFF.

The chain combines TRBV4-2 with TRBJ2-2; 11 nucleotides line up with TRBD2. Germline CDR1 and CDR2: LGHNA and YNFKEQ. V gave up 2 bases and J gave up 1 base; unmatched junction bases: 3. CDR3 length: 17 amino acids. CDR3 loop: CASSQSLAGGNTGELFF. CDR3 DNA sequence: TGTGCCAGCAGCCAAAGCCTAGCGGGGGGGAACACCGGGGAGCTGTTTTTT.

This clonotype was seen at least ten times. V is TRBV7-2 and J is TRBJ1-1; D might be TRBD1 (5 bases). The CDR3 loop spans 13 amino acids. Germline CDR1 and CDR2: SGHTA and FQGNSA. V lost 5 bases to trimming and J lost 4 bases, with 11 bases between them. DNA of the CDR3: TGTGCCAGCAGCCTGGGGGGGGTCACTGAAGCTTTCTTT. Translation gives CASSLGGVTEAFF.

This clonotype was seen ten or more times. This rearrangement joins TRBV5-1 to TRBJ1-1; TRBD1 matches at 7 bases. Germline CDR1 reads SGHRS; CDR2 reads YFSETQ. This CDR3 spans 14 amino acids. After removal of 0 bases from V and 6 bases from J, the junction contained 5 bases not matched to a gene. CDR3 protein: CASSLGDSRPEAFF. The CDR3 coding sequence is TGCGCCAGCAGCTTGGGGGACAGCAGACCTGAAGCTTTCTTT.

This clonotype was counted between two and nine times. The CDR3 protein is CASKPGQGSYEQYV. DNA for the CDR3: TGTGCCAGCAAACCGGGACAGGGAAGCTACGAGCAGTACGTC. V usage is TRBV6-1 and J usage is TRBJ2-7; TRBD1 aligns across 9 bases. In germline, CDR1 is MNHNS, CDR2 SASEGT. The trim removed 7 bases at V and 3 bases at J, leaving 7 bases unmatched. The CDR3 runs 14 residues.

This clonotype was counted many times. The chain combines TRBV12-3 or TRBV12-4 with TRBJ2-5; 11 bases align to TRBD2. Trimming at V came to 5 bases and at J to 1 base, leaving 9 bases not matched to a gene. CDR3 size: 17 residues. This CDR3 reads CASSPRGSGGAQETQYF. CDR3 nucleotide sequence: TGTGCCAGCAGTCCAAGAGGTAGCGGGGGGGCCCAAGAGACCCAGTACTTC.

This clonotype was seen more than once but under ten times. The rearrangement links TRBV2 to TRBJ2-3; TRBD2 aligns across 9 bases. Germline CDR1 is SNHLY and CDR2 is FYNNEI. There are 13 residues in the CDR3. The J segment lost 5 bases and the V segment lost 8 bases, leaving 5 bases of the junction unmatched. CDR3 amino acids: CASGGGAGDTQYF. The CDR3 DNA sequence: TGTGCCAGCGGCGGGGGGGCCGGAGATACGCAGTATTTT.

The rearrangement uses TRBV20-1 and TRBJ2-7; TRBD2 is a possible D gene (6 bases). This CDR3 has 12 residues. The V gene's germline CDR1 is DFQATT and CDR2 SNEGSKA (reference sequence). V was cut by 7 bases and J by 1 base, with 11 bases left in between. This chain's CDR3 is CSVGGVSYEQYF. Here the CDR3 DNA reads TGCAGTGTGGGCGGGGTATCCTACGAGCAGTACTTC.

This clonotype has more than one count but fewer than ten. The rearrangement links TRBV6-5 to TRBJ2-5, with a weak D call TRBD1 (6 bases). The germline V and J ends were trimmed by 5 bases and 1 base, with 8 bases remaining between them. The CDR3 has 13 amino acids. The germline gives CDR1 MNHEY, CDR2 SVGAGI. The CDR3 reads CASSPRGQETQYF. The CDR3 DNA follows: TGTGCCAGCAGTCCCAGGGGCCAAGAGACCCAGTACTTC.

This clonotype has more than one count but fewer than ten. The CDR3 DNA reads TGTGCCATCAGTATGGCCGGGACAGGGGGTTTCACAGATACGCAGTATTTT. It codes for CAISMAGTGGFTDTQYF. The gene calls are TRBV10-3 and TRBJ2-3, with 11 positions matching TRBD1. Losses at the gene ends were 5 bases for V and 2 bases for J; bases not matched to a gene: 9. Germline-derived CDR1 and CDR2 are ENHRY and SYGVKD. The length of the CDR3 is 17 residues.

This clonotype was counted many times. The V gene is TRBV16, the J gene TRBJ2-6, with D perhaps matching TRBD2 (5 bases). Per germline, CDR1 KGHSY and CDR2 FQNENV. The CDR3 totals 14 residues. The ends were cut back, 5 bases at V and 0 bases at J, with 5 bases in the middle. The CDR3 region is CASSEGSGANVLTF. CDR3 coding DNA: TGTGCCAGCAGCGAGGGCTCTGGGGCCAACGTCCTGACTTTC.

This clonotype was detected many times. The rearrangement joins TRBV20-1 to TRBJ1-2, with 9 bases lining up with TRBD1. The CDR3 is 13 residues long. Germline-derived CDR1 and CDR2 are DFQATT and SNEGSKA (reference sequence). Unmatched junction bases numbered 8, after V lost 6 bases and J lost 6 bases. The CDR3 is CSATDRGLHGYTF. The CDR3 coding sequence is TGCAGTGCCACGGACAGGGGCCTGCATGGCTACACCTTC.

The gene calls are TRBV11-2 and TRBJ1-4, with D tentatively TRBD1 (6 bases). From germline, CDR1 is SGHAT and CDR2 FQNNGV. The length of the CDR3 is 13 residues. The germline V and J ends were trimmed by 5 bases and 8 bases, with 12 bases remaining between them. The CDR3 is CASSIQGSEKLFF. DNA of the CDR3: TGTGCCAGCAGCATACAGGGTTCCGAAAAACTGTTTTTT.

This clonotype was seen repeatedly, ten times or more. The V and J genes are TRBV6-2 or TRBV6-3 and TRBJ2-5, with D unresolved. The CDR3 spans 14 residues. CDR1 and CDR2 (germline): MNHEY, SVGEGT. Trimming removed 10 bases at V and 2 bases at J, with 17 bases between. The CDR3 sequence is CATTIDRDQETQYF. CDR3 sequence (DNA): TGTGCCACTACCATCGATAGGGATCAAGAGACCCAGTACTTC.

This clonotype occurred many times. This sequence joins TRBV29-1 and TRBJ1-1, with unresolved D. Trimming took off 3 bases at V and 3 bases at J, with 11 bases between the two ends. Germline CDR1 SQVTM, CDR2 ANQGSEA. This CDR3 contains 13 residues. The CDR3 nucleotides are TGCAGCGTTGAGAAGGGTTGGGACACTGAAGCTTTCTTT. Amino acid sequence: CSVEKGWDTEAFF. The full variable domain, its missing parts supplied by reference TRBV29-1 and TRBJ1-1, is SAVISQKPSRDICQRGTSLTIQCQVDSQVTMMFWYRQQPGQSLTLIATANQGSEATYESGFVIDKFPISRPNLTFSTLTVSNMSPEDSSIYLCSVEKGWDTEAFFGQGTRLTVV.

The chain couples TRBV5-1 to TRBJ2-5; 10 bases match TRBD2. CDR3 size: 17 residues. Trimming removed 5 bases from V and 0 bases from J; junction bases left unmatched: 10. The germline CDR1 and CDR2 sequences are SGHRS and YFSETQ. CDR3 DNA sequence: TGCGCCAGCAGAGTGTCACAAGCGGGAGGGTACCAAGAGACCCAGTACTTC. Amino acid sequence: CASRVSQAGGYQETQYF.

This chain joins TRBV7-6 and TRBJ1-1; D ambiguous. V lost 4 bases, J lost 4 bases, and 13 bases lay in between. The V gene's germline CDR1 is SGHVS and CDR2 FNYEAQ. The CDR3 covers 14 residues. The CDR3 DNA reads TGTGCCAGCAGCTCCCGGCTCGCCCTCACTGAAGCTTTCTTT. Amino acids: CASSSRLALTEAFF.

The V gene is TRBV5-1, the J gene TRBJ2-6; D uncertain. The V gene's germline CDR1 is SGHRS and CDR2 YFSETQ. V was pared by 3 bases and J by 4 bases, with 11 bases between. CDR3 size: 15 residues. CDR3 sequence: CASSWGPTGANVLTF. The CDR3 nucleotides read TGCGCCAGCAGCTGGGGTCCCACGGGGGCCAACGTCCTGACTTTC.